Listed below are T cell receptor beta chains from one sample, sequenced in a study of blood T cell repertoires in COVID-19. The repertoire was sequenced with immunoSEQ multiplex PCR; TCRdb's copy has only in-frame clones and lacks some. The table records about 270,000 clones, approximately 89% of them present only once. Sample: peripheral blood. These receptors were taken from a woman aged 55 to 70 who had recovered from COVID-19. The CDR3 runs from the conserved cysteine through the conserved F or W. The order of the fields is J gene, clone size, V gene, D gene, CDR3 protein, CDR3 DNA. The D gene is left open where the match is weak. Size tells how often a clone was seen (once, few, many) or the class of an expanded clone, and some rows leave it out.

J: TRBJ1-2; size: once; V: TRBV13; D: NA; CDR3: CASSRGEGAANYGYTF; DNA: TGTGCCAGCAGCAGAGGAGAGGGCGCCGCTAACTATGGCTACACCTTC
J: TRBJ1-5; size: NA; V: TRBV10-3; D: NA; CDR3: CAISGQPDQPQHF; DNA: TGTGCCATCAGTGGACAGCCTGATCAGCCCCAGCATTTT
J: TRBJ1-1; size: NA; V: TRBV7-3; D: NA; CDR3: CASSLSHGYLHTEAFF; DNA: TGTGCCAGCAGCTTGTCCCACGGTTATTTGCACACTGAAGCTTTCTTT
J: TRBJ1-1; size: few; V: TRBV11-2; D: NA; CDR3: CASSSRPRGGNTEAFF; DNA: TGTGCCAGCAGTTCACGGCCTCGAGGGGGGAACACTGAAGCTTTCTTT
J: TRBJ2-2; size: NA; V: TRBV5-1; D: TRBD1; CDR3: CASSQGDHTGELFF; DNA: TGCGCCAGCAGTCAGGGGGACCACACCGGGGAGCTGTTTTTT
J: TRBJ2-7; size: NA; V: TRBV5-1; D: TRBD1; CDR3: CASSLGQGGYEQYF; DNA: TGCGCCAGCAGCTTGGGACAGGGGGGATACGAGCAGTACTTC
J: TRBJ2-7; size: NA; V: TRBV5-4; D: TRBD1; CDR3: CASRMDRGTTYEQYF; DNA: TGTGCCAGCAGAATGGACAGGGGTACTACCTACGAGCAGTACTTC
J: TRBJ1-6; size: NA; V: TRBV6-5; D: NA; CDR3: CASSHPHRGSPLHF; DNA: TGTGCCAGCAGTCACCCCCATCGAGGGTCACCCCTCCACTTT
J: TRBJ2-7; size: NA; V: TRBV27; D: NA; CDR3: CASSLKQTSYEQYF; DNA: TGTGCCAGCAGTTTGAAACAGACCTCCTACGAGCAGTACTTC
J: TRBJ2-3; size: NA; V: TRBV7-8; D: TRBD1; CDR3: CASSINRGSTDTQYF; DNA: TGTGCCAGCAGCATAAACAGGGGGAGCACAGATACGCAGTATTTT
J: TRBJ1-4; size: NA; V: TRBV5-1; D: TRBD1; CDR3: CASSAARLTGGGDEKLFF; DNA: TGCGCCAGCAGCGCAGCGAGACTTACAGGGGGAGGCGATGAAAAACTGTTTTTT
J: TRBJ2-7; size: NA; V: TRBV3-1/TRBV3-2; D: NA; CDR3: CASSQGHRQAYEQYF; DNA: TGTGCCAGCAGCCAAGGGCACCGACAGGCCTACGAGCAGTACTTC
J: TRBJ1-1; size: NA; V: TRBV29-1; D: NA; CDR3: CSVGSVWGENTEAFF; DNA: TGCAGCGTTGGTTCAGTTTGGGGGGAGAACACTGAAGCTTTCTTT
J: TRBJ1-5; size: NA; V: TRBV19; D: TRBD1; CDR3: CASSPQGAGQPQHF; DNA: TGTGCCAGTAGTCCCCAGGGGGCAGGACAGCCCCAGCATTTT
J: TRBJ1-1; size: NA; V: TRBV6-1; D: NA; CDR3: CASSETGNTEAFF; DNA: TGTGCCAGCAGTGAAACGGGGAACACTGAAGCTTTCTTT
J: TRBJ1-5; size: NA; V: TRBV4-1; D: TRBD1; CDR3: CASSHPDRDGASQHF; DNA: TGCGCCAGCAGCCATCCGGACAGGGATGGGGCTTCCCAGCATTTT
J: TRBJ2-7; size: NA; V: TRBV27; D: NA; CDR3: CASSFSRQAAYEQYF; DNA: TGTGCCAGCAGTTTTAGTAGACAGGCCGCCTACGAGCAGTACTTC
J: TRBJ2-7; size: NA; V: TRBV20-1; D: NA; CDR3: CSASRSHGKGEQYF; DNA: TGCAGTGCTAGTAGATCACACGGCAAGGGGGAGCAGTACTTC
J: TRBJ1-2; size: NA; V: TRBV7-8; D: TRBD1; CDR3: CASSLARTGADGYTF; DNA: TGTGCCAGCAGCTTAGCGCGTACAGGGGCGGATGGCTACACCTTC
J: TRBJ1-5; size: NA; V: TRBV2; D: NA; CDR3: CASSSGMRSQPQHF; DNA: TGTGCCAGCAGTTCAGGGATGCGGAGTCAGCCCCAGCATTTT
J: TRBJ1-5; size: NA; V: TRBV18; D: TRBD1; CDR3: CASSSTRGQGLGQPQHF; DNA: TGTGCCAGCTCATCCACCAGGGGACAGGGCCTAGGTCAGCCCCAGCATTTT
J: TRBJ2-1; size: NA; V: TRBV5-1; D: TRBD1; CDR3: CASSLVFGTEHNEQFF; DNA: TGCGCCAGCAGCTTGGTTTTCGGGACAGAACACAATGAGCAGTTCTTC
J: TRBJ2-5; size: NA; V: TRBV7-3; D: TRBD2; CDR3: CASSRTSGLQETQYF; DNA: TGTGCCAGCAGCAGGACTAGCGGACTCCAAGAGACCCAGTACTTC
J: TRBJ1-4; size: NA; V: TRBV9; D: NA; CDR3: CASSVGLGARDVSNEKLFF; DNA: TGTGCCAGCAGCGTAGGTTTAGGGGCGCGCGATGTATCTAATGAAAAACTGTTTTTT
J: TRBJ1-1; size: NA; V: TRBV19; D: NA; CDR3: CASSAGFYTEAFF; DNA: TGTGCCAGCAGCGCGGGGTTTTACACTGAAGCTTTCTTT
J: TRBJ2-7; size: NA; V: TRBV7-9; D: TRBD1; CDR3: CASSGRTGGSYEQYF; DNA: TGTGCCAGCAGCGGACGGACAGGGGGCTCCTACGAGCAGTACTTC
J: TRBJ2-1; size: NA; V: TRBV5-1; D: TRBD2; CDR3: CASSRLGGGAGSFEQFF; DNA: TGCGCCAGCAGCAGACTAGGCGGGGGGGCCGGCTCCTTTGAGCAGTTCTTC
J: TRBJ2-5; size: NA; V: TRBV5-5; D: TRBD1; CDR3: CASSSTGGIEETQYF; DNA: TGTGCCAGCAGCTCCACAGGGGGGATCGAAGAGACCCAGTACTTC
J: TRBJ2-1; size: NA; V: TRBV9; D: TRBD2; CDR3: CASSVAGGSYNEQFF; DNA: TGTGCCAGCAGCGTAGCGGGGGGTTCCTACAATGAGCAGTTCTTC
J: TRBJ2-3; size: NA; V: TRBV4-3; D: NA; CDR3: CASSQEAGAFTDTQYF; DNA: TGCGCCAGCAGCCAAGAAGCAGGGGCCTTCACAGATACGCAGTATTTT
J: TRBJ1-2; size: NA; V: TRBV5-6; D: NA; CDR3: CASRTRRWAGGYGYTF; DNA: TGTGCCAGCAGAACCCGGAGGTGGGCGGGTGGCTATGGCTACACCTTC
J: TRBJ2-7; size: NA; V: TRBV7-6; D: NA; CDR3: CASSRSTGSSYEQYF; DNA: TGTGCCAGCAGTCGTTCCACAGGGAGCTCCTACGAGCAGTACTTC
J: TRBJ1-4; size: once; V: TRBV24-1; D: NA; CDR3: CATSDSGSANEKLFF; DNA: TGTGCCACCAGTGACTCAGGGTCGGCTAATGAAAAACTGTTTTTT
J: TRBJ1-3; size: NA; V: TRBV6-5; D: TRBD1; CDR3: CASSLQGTFGNTIYF; DNA: TGTGCCAGCAGTCTACAGGGGACGTTTGGAAACACCATATATTTT
J: TRBJ1-1; size: NA; V: TRBV28; D: NA; CDR3: CASSYTGTEAFF; DNA: TGTGCCAGCAGCTATACAGGGACTGAAGCTTTCTTT
J: TRBJ2-7; size: NA; V: TRBV6-5; D: TRBD1; CDR3: CASTRGQSYEQYF; DNA: TGTGCCAGCACCCGGGGACAGTCGTACGAGCAGTACTTC
J: TRBJ1-6; size: NA; V: TRBV28; D: TRBD1; CDR3: CASSYLPGQGISYNSPLHF; DNA: TGTGCCAGCAGTTACCTCCCGGGACAGGGGATCTCCTATAATTCACCCCTCCACTTT
J: TRBJ2-3; size: NA; V: TRBV4-3; D: TRBD1; CDR3: CASSHLRPGQGVDTQYF; DNA: TGCGCCAGCAGCCACCTGAGGCCGGGACAGGGGGTAGATACGCAGTATTTT
J: TRBJ2-1; size: few; V: TRBV6-1; D: TRBD1; CDR3: CASSETGGANEQFF; DNA: TGTGCCAGCAGTGAAACAGGGGGCGCGAATGAGCAGTTCTTC
J: TRBJ2-3; size: NA; V: TRBV7-9; D: NA; CDR3: CASSELVTDTQYF; DNA: TGTGCCAGCAGCGAACTCGTCACAGATACGCAGTATTTT
J: TRBJ2-6; size: NA; V: TRBV13; D: NA; CDR3: CASSPRGLSGANVLTF; DNA: TGTGCCAGCAGCCCAAGGGGTCTCTCTGGGGCCAACGTCCTGACTTTC
J: TRBJ2-1; size: NA; V: TRBV7-3; D: TRBD2; CDR3: CASSLLAGGPDYNEQFF; DNA: TGTGCCAGCAGCTTACTAGCGGGGGGTCCTGATTACAATGAGCAGTTCTTC
J: TRBJ1-2; size: NA; V: TRBV5-6; D: TRBD1; CDR3: CASSLGTGGYYGYTF; DNA: TGTGCCAGCAGCTTGGGGACAGGGGGCTACTATGGCTACACCTTC
J: TRBJ2-7; size: NA; V: TRBV10-3; D: NA; CDR3: CAISESTPASYEQYF; DNA: TGTGCCATCAGTGAGTCGACGCCAGCGTCCTACGAGCAGTACTTC